The entry below describes one T cell receptor (beta chain). Using immunoSEQ multiplex PCR, the repertoire was profiled, and TCRdb retains in-frame clones only, with some absent. The table records more than 4,000 clones, about 70% of them present only once. The CDR3 consists of 17 residues. Losses at the gene ends were 0 bases for V and 9 bases for J; bases not matched to a gene: 13. Germline V gene data show CDR1 as SGHNT and CDR2 as YYREEE (reference sequence). This entry is derived from a study of immune evolution from preneoplasia to lung adenocarcinoma. On the study more broadly: HLA loss of heterozygosity: about 7% AIS, about 15% MIA, around 35% ADC, none AAH.

The gene calls are TRBV5-4 and TRBJ2-1; TRBD2 aligns across 9 bases. The sequence was collected from a person in their sixties or seventies with lung adenocarcinoma. The sample comprised FFPE minimally invasive lung adenocarcinoma tissue. This CDR3 is CASSLARGRGGPGEQFF. The DNA of the CDR3 is TGTGCCAGCAGCTTGGCAAGGGGGCGGGGGGGCCCAGGTGAGCAGTTCTTC.